This TCR beta chain was identified in a study of blood T cell repertoires in COVID-19. Study-wide context: COVID-19 samples collected from the United States, Italy and Spain covered acute and convalescent phases.

Profiling relied on immunoSEQ multiplex PCR, and the TCRdb table lists in-frame clones only, not all of them. Here the sample spans about 160,000 clones, 90% being singletons. The V end was cut by 3 bases, the J end by 1 base, with 6 bases between. In germline, CDR1 is SNHLY, CDR2 FYNNEI. This CDR3 contains 13 residues. The genes are TRBV2 and TRBJ1-2, with D uncertain. Sequenced sample: peripheral blood. This sequence originates from a man in his fifties with acute or convalescent COVID-19. This chain's CDR3 is CASSEDFNYGYTF. CDR3 bases: TGTGCCAGCAGTGAGGACTTTAACTATGGCTACACCTTC.